This is a list of T cell receptor beta chains from one sample in a study of OX40 agonist ivuxolimab in advanced cancers. Repertoires were generated with immunoSEQ multiplex PCR, while TCRdb's copy carries only in-frame clones and drops some. The sample lists 72,000 or so clones; 80% were seen once. The source was CD4+ or CD8+ T cells sorted from blood, collected in a trial of the OX40 agonist ivuxolimab. The receptors here all came from an adult with an advanced solid tumor such as melanoma, head and neck, liver or kidney cancer. Each CDR3 is given with its conserved first and last residue.

j_call v_call cdr3_aa
TRBJ2-5 TRBV7-2 CASSLWSRGGETQYF
TRBJ1-1 TRBV28 CASSLMNTEAFF
TRBJ1-1 TRBV19 CASSMTLNTEAFF
TRBJ1-1 TRBV6-5 CASSRNTGNTEAFF
TRBJ1-4 TRBV27 CASSDRPNNEKLFF
TRBJ1-5 TRBV27 CASSPGYGMSNQPQHF
TRBJ2-7 TRBV11-2 CASSIPGQLYEQYF
TRBJ2-7 TRBV6-5 CASSYSPTYEQYF
TRBJ2-7 TRBV18 CASSPFSSGYEQYF
TRBJ1-3 TRBV7-9 CASSLVGDSPFNSGNTIYF
TRBJ1-1 TRBV6-5 CASRPPTGGPEAFF
TRBJ2-6 TRBV5-6 CASSRDLFSGANVLTF
TRBJ2-1 TRBV7-9 CASSFRGDIQYEQFF
TRBJ1-5 TRBV19 CASSLQDSNQPQHF
TRBJ1-1 TRBV9 CASSVVIRGWGTEAFF
TRBJ1-1 TRBV6-5 CASLNWGNTEAFF
TRBJ2-7 TRBV19 CASSGDSYYEQYF
TRBJ2-4 TRBV12-5 CASAIGNVAIQYF
TRBJ2-6 TRBV6-4 CASRTGTPSSGANVLTF
TRBJ1-1 TRBV5-1 CASSPRWANTEAFF
TRBJ2-7 TRBV5-8 CASSDAVLPGEQYF
TRBJ1-6 TRBV30 CAWTRQSTRRGGSPLHF
TRBJ1-1 TRBV14 CATGDRAGEAFF
TRBJ1-5 TRBV4-1 CASSQRPGERQPQHF
TRBJ1-2 TRBV4-2 CASSQDRGDYGYTF
TRBJ2-7 TRBV19 CASTPGDRAGDEQYF
TRBJ2-2 TRBV7-2 CASRFSPLGAGELFF